This T cell receptor (beta chain) derives from a study of response to subunit inactivated influenza vaccine. TCRdb analysed the RT-PCR reads with MiXCR anew, one entry per CDR3 protein. This table has about 780,000 distinct CDR3 sequences, approximately 17% appearing once. CDR3 length: 15 residues. Germline CDR1 reads DFQATT; CDR2 reads SNEGSKA (reference sequence). The V segment lost 6 bases and the J segment 2 bases; nucleotides outside the gene matches: 8. This clonotype was seen a handful of times. This receptor was obtained from a man aged 45-65 years who received an inactivated influenza vaccine. Sequencing used PBMCs from blood, obtained roughly 5 days after vaccination. The chain carries TRBV20-1 and TRBJ2-3; 10 bases fit TRBD2. CDR3 nucleotide sequence: TGCAGTGCGAAACCGACTAGCGGGCACACAGATACGCAGTATTTT. It translates to CSAKPTSGHTDTQYF.